This T cell receptor beta chain was sequenced in a study of CD4 T cells in relation to SARS-CoV-2 and coronaviruses. Points from the study as a whole: The cross-reactivity analysis covered only spike protein, not other viral proteins.

A single count supports this clone. Its matching antigen is unknown. The method was immunoSEQ multiplex PCR; TCRdb's version includes in-frame clones alone and lacks a portion of them. The data hold roughly 19,000 clones, with about 80% observed a single time. The unexposed donors gave CD4+ T cells in about 2011-2019, prior to COVID-19. Isolation of CD4+ T cells took place after nine to ten days in culture. Cultures held roughly 2 million PBMCs per well with approximately 10 IU/ml IL-2. The sample taken for sequencing was CD4+ T cells from PBMCs, cultured in vitro. The origin of this receptor is a human donor in good health.

The CDR3 sequence: CSVEDLRRAKGTDTQYF. The CDR3 nucleotides read TGCAGCGTTGAAGATCTTCGGAGGGCGAAAGGCACAGATACGCAGTATTTT. The chain employs TRBV29-1 and TRBJ2-3; D may be TRBD2 (6 bases). CDR1 SQVTM and CDR2 ANQGSEA come from the germline V gene. The CDR3 totals 17 residues. V dropped 0 bases and J dropped 1 base, with 17 bases sitting between them.